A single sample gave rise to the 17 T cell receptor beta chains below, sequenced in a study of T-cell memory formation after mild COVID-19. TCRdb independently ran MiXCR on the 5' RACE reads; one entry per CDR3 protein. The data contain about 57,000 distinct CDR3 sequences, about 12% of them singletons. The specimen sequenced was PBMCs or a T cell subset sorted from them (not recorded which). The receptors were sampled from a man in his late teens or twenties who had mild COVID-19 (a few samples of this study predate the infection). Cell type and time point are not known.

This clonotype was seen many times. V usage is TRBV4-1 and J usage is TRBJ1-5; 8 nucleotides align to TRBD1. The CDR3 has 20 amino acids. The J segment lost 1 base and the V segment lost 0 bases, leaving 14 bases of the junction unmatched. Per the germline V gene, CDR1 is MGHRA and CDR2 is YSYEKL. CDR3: CASSQDGGVTGARSNQPQHF. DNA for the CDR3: TGCGCCAGCAGCCAAGATGGGGGCGTGACAGGGGCGAGGAGCAATCAGCCCCAGCATTTT.

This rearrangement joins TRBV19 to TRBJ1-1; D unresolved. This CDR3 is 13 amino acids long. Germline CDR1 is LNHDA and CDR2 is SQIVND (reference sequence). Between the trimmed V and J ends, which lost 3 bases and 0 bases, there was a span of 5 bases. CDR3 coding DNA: TGTGCCAGTAGTATTTTTCTGAACACTGAAGCTTTCTTT. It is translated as CASSIFLNTEAFF.

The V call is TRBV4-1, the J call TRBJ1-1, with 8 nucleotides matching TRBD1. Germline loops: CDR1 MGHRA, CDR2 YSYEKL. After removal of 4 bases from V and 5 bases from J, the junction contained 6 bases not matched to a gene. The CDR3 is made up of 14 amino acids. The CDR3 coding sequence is TGCGCCAGCAGCCGAGCCAGGGGGCTGACTGAAGCTTTCTTT. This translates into CASSRARGLTEAFF.

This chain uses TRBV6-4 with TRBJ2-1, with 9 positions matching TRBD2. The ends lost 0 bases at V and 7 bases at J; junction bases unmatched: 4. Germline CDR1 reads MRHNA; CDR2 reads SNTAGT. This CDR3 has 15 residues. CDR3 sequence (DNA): TGTGCCAGCAGTGACTCGGCGGGGGGGAATAATGAGCAGTTCTTC. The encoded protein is CASSDSAGGNNEQFF.

The CDR3 region is CASSFREQFF. CDR3 coding DNA: TGTGCCAGCAGCTTTCGTGAGCAGTTCTTC. This chain joins TRBV7-9 and TRBJ2-1, with D uncertain. Trimming took off 3 bases at V and 9 bases at J, with 3 bases between the two ends. The V gene's germline CDR1 is SEHNR and CDR2 FQNEAQ (reference sequence). This CDR3 is 10 amino acids long.

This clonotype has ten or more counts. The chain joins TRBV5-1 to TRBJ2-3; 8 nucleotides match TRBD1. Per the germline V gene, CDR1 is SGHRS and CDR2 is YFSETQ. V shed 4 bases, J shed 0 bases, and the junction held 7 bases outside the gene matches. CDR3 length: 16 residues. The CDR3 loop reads CASSVVGTGSTDTQYF. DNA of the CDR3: TGCGCCAGCAGCGTGGTCGGGACAGGAAGCACAGATACGCAGTATTTT.

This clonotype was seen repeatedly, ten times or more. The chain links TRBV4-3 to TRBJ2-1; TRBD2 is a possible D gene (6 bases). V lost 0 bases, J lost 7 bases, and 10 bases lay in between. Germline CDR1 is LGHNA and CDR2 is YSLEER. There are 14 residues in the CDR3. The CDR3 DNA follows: TGCGCCAGCAGCCAAGATCGGGGGAAGAATGAGCAGTTCTTC. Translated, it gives CASSQDRGKNEQFF.

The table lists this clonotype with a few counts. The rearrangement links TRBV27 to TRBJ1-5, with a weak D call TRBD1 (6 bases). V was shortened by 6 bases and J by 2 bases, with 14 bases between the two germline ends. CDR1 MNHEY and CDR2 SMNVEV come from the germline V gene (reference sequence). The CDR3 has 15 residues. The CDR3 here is CASSPHRAGNQPQHF. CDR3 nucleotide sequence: TGTGCCAGCAGCCCTCACAGGGCTGGCAATCAGCCCCAGCATTTT.

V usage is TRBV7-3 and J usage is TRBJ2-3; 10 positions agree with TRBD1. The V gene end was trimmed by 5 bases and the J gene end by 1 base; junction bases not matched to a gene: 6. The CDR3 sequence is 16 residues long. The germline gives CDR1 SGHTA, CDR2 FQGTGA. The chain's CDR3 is CASSRQGARGTDTQYF. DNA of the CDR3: TGTGCCAGCAGCCGACAGGGGGCGCGAGGCACAGATACGCAGTATTTT.

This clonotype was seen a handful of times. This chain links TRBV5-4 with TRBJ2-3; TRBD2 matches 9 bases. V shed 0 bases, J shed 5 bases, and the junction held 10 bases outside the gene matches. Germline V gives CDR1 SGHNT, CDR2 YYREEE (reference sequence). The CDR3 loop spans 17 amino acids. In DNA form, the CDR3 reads TGTGCCAGCAGCTTGGCTTACGGCGGGGGGGCCTTAGATACGCAGTATTTT. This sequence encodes CASSLAYGGGALDTQYF.

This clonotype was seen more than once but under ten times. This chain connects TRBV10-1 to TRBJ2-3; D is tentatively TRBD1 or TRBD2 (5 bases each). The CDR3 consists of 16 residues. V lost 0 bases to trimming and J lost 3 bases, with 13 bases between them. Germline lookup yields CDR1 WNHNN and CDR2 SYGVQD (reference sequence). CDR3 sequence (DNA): TGCGCCAGCAGTGAGTCCCGGGGCCGAAATACAGATACGCAGTATTTT. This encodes CASSESRGRNTDTQYF.

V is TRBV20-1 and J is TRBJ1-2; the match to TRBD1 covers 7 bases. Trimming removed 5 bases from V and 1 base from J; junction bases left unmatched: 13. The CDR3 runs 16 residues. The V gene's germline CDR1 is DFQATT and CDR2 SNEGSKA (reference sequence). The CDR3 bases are TGCAGTGCTGGGGCAGGACAGGAGACTTTTAACTATGGCTACACCTTC. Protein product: CSAGAGQETFNYGYTF.

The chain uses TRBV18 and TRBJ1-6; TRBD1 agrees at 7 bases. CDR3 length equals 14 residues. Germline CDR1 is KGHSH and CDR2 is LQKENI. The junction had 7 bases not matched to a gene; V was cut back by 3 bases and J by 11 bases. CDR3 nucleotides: TGTGCCAGCTCACCCTACAGGGGAACGCCACCCCTCCACTTT. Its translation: CASSPYRGTPPLHF.

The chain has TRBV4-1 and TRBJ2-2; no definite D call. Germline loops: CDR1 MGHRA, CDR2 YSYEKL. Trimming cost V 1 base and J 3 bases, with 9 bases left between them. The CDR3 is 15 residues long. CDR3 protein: CASSQGVLDTGELFF. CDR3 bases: TGCGCCAGCAGCCAAGGGGTTTTGGACACCGGGGAGCTGTTTTTT.

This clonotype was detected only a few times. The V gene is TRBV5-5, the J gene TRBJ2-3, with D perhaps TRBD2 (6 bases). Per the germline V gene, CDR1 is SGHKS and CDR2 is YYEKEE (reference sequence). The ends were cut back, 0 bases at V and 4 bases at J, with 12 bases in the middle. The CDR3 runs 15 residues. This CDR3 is CASSLVSGSADTQYF. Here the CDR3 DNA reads TGTGCCAGCAGCTTGGTCAGCGGGTCCGCAGATACGCAGTATTTT.

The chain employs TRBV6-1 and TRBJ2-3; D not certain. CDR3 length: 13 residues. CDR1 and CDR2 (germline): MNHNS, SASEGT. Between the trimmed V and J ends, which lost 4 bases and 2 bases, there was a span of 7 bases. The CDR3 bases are TGTGCCAGCAGTGGTCAGTTCACAGATACGCAGTATTTT. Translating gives CASSGQFTDTQYF.

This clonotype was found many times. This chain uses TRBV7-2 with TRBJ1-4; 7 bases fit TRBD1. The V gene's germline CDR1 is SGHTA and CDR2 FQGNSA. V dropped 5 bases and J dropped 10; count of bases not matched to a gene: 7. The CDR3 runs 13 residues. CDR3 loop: CASSPATGRKLFF. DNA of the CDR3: TGTGCCAGCAGCCCCGCGACAGGGAGAAAACTGTTTTTT.